The 26 T cell receptor beta chains reported below all come from one sample, sequenced in a study of blood T cells in healthy people across ages. Primers used in a second PCR of about 6 to 11 cycles were a sample-barcoded 5' primer and a J-beta primer mix. In TCRdb, the 5' RACE reads were re-called with MiXCR into one record per CDR3 protein. Of more than 1 million distinct CDR3 sequences in the sample, 35% to 55% were seen once. What was sequenced was blood. Receptors were obtained from a woman aged 55-70 years in good health.

The chain carries TRBV5-1 and TRBJ2-2; 8 nucleotides line up with TRBD2. CDR1 and CDR2 (germline): SGHRS, YFSETQ. V was clipped by 2 bases and J by 3 bases; unmatched bases: 18. There are 20 residues in the CDR3. In DNA, the CDR3 is TGCGCCAGCAGCTTTGAAAGGACAGTCGGACTAGCAGCACACACCGGGGAGCTGTTTTTT. Its protein is CASSFERTVGLAAHTGELFF.

V and J are TRBV6-2 or TRBV6-3 and TRBJ2-7; the match to TRBD2 covers 7 bases. Trimming at V came to 7 bases and at J to 7 bases, leaving 19 bases not matched to a gene. CDR3 length equals 16 residues. Germline V gene lookup returns CDR1 MNHEY and CDR2 SVGEGT. CDR3 sequence reads: CASTAPRGGGLGEQYF. CDR3 bases: TGTGCCAGCACCGCACCGAGAGGCGGGGGTCTCGGGGAGCAGTACTTC.

The chain is built from TRBV20-1 and TRBJ2-5; D remains ambiguous. Trimming removed 6 bases at V and 2 bases at J, with 10 bases between. Looked up from germline, CDR1 is DFQATT and CDR2 is SNEGSKA (reference sequence). The CDR3 consists of 12 residues. As DNA, the CDR3 is TGCAGTGCCACTGCAACGCAAGAGACCCAGTACTTC. Its translation is CSATATQETQYF.

The V gene is TRBV9, the J gene TRBJ2-1; D not certain. The CDR3 is 14 residues long. V lost 0 bases and J 10 bases, leaving 14 bases between the germline ends. Germline lookup yields CDR1 SGDLS and CDR2 YYNGEE. CDR3 nucleotides: TGTGCCAGCAGCGTAGGAATAGGGTTGGGGGAGCAGTTCTTC. Its protein is CASSVGIGLGEQFF. The whole variable domain, remainder taken from reference TRBV9 and TRBJ2-1, is DSGVTQTPKHLITATGQRVTLRCSPRSGDLSVYWYQQSLDQGLQFLIQYYNGEERAKGNILERFSAQQFPDLHSELNLSSLELGDSALYFCASSVGIGLGEQFFGPGTRLTVL.

The chain links TRBV7-9 to TRBJ2-1, with a possible D match to TRBD1 (5 bases). The CDR3 covers 16 residues. CDR1 SEHNR and CDR2 FQNEAQ come from the germline V gene (reference sequence). The V end was cut by 5 bases, the J end by 8 bases, with 22 bases between. CDR3 sequence: CASSSSLAGKIYEQFF. The CDR3 DNA is TGTGCCAGCAGCAGCTCATTGGCAGGGAAGATCTATGAGCAGTTCTTC.

The genes are TRBV28 and TRBJ1-2; D unclear. V shed 3 bases and J shed 5 bases, with 7 bases lying between them. The CDR3 contains 12 residues. CDR1 is MDHEN, CDR2 SYDVKM, per germline. Here the CDR3 reads CASSFDQYGYTF. DNA for the CDR3: TGTGCCAGCAGTTTCGATCAGTATGGCTACACCTTC.

The V call is TRBV7-9, the J call TRBJ2-1, with D perhaps given as TRBD1 or TRBD2 (5 bases each). The ends were cut back, 6 bases at V and 2 bases at J, with 11 bases in the middle. The CDR3 sequence is 14 residues long. Per germline, CDR1 SEHNR and CDR2 FQNEAQ (reference sequence). The CDR3 DNA sequence: TGTGCCAGCAGTCGGGACGGCGCCTACAATGAGCAGTTCTTC. Its protein product is CASSRDGAYNEQFF.

This clonotype showed up just once. V usage is TRBV28 and J usage is TRBJ2-4, with TRBD1 matching 7 bases. Trimming at V came to 6 bases and at J to 5 bases, leaving 13 bases not matched to a gene. Germline assignment: CDR1 MDHEN and CDR2 SYDVKM. The CDR3 has 16 residues. CDR3 in DNA: TGTGCCAGCAGCTCTACTAGACAGGGCCTACAAAACATTCAGTACTTC. This translates into CASSSTRQGLQNIQYF.

The chain joins TRBV25-1 to TRBJ2-3; D gene unclear. V gave up 3 bases and J gave up 0 bases, with 10 bases separating them. This CDR3 comprises 15 residues. Germline V gene data show CDR1 as MGHDK and CDR2 as SYGVNS. The CDR3 DNA is TGTGCCAGCAGTGATCCCGGCGTTAGCACAGATACGCAGTATTTT. Encoded protein: CASSDPGVSTDTQYF.

This chain links TRBV4-2 with TRBJ2-1; TRBD1 matches 8 bases. Germline trimming cut 0 bases from V and 2 bases from J; bases unmatched to any gene: 3. The CDR3 covers 16 residues. CDR1 is LGHNA, CDR2 YNFKEQ, per germline. Here the CDR3 reads CASSQELGQAYNEQFF. The CDR3 DNA sequence: TGTGCCAGCAGCCAAGAACTGGGACAGGCCTACAATGAGCAGTTCTTC.

The J gene is TRBJ1-6, the V gene TRBV2; 9 nucleotides match TRBD1. CDR3 length: 14 amino acids. Germline lookup yields CDR1 SNHLY and CDR2 FYNNEI. The V gene end was trimmed by 5 bases and the J gene end by 10 bases; junction bases not matched to a gene: 6. This CDR3 reads CASSPDRGISPLHF. In nucleotides, the CDR3 is TGTGCCAGCAGTCCGGACAGGGGCATATCACCCCTCCACTTT. Full variable domain (rest looked up from reference TRBV2 and TRBJ1-6): EPEVTQTPSHQVTQMGQEVILRCVPISNHLYFYWYRQILGQKVEFLVSFYNNEISEKSEIFDDQFSVERPDGSNFTLKIRSTKLEDSAMYFCASSPDRGISPLHFGNGTRLTVT.

J is TRBJ2-3 and V is TRBV6-5; 9 nucleotides align to TRBD2. After removal of 3 bases from V and 1 base from J, the junction contained 5 bases not matched to a gene. This CDR3 has 16 amino acids. Germline CDR1 reads MNHEY; CDR2 reads SVGAGI. CDR3 nucleotides: TGTGCCAGCAGTTATGGACTAGCGAGGGGCACAGATACGCAGTATTTT. Its protein is CASSYGLARGTDTQYF.

In this sample, this clonotype turned up a few times. The chain couples TRBV7-2 to TRBJ2-1; no clear D gene. Trimming pared 5 bases from V and 2 bases from J, leaving 7 bases between. This CDR3 has 13 residues. Germline CDR1 SGHTA, CDR2 FQGNSA. Here the CDR3 DNA reads TGTGCCAGCAGCCATCCCGCCTACAATGAGCAGTTCTTC. It translates to CASSHPAYNEQFF.

The chain joins TRBV28 to TRBJ2-5; 8 bases agree with TRBD1. The J call is uncertain, as TRBJ2-7 better fits the DNA end. The CDR3 contains 14 residues. CDR1 is MDHEN, CDR2 SYDVKM, per germline. CDR3 sequence: CASSRRTGLYEQYF. Here the CDR3 DNA reads TGTGCCAGCAGTCGAAGGACAGGGCTCTACGAGCAGTACTTC.

This chain joins TRBV12-3 or TRBV12-4 and TRBJ1-2, with 9 nucleotides matching TRBD1. V dropped 6 bases and J dropped 4; count of bases not matched to a gene: 6. This CDR3 has 14 amino acids. In DNA, the CDR3 is TGTGCCAGCAGACCAGGGACAGGGTCCTATGGCTACACCTTC. It yields the protein CASRPGTGSYGYTF.

The chain has TRBV3-1 and TRBJ2-5; tentatively, D is TRBD2 (5 bases). This CDR3 has 13 residues. Germline V CDR1 and CDR2: LGHDT, YNNKEL (reference sequence). With 3 bases removed from V and 11 bases from J, the gap between germline ends came to 16 bases. CDR3 nucleotides: TGTGCCAGCAGCCAGGACTTCGAGGATGAGCAGTACTTC. This translates into CASSQDFEDEQYF.

CDR3 in DNA: TGTGCCAGCAGTGTGCGTGGACAGACCGCTGAAGCTTTCTTT. This encodes CASSVRGQTAEAFF. The V gene is TRBV25-1, the J gene TRBJ1-1; a possible D gene is TRBD1 (6 bases). V lost 4 bases, J lost 6 bases, and 15 bases lay in between. The CDR3 runs to 14 residues. The germline V gene encodes CDR1 MGHDK and CDR2 SYGVNS.

V and J are TRBV5-1 and TRBJ1-2; 7 bases are a match to TRBD1. J was trimmed by 2 bases and V by 4 bases; bases with no gene match: 11. The CDR3 sequence is 16 residues long. Germline assignment: CDR1 SGHRS and CDR2 YFSETQ. The CDR3 sequence is CASSSGTVTSNYGYTF. CDR3 sequence (DNA): TGCGCCAGCAGCAGTGGGACAGTTACTTCGAACTATGGCTACACCTTC.

This chain connects TRBV6-5 to TRBJ2-7; 10 bases match TRBD1. V lost 2 bases to trimming and J lost 1 base; unmatched junction nucleotides: 5. This CDR3 region has 16 residues. Per germline, CDR1 MNHEY and CDR2 SVGAGI. In DNA, the CDR3 is TGTGCCAGCAGTTACGGGGGGACAGGGGCGTCCTACGAGCAGTACTTC. This sequence encodes CASSYGGTGASYEQYF.

The gene calls are TRBV3-1 and TRBJ2-7; 9 nucleotides align to TRBD1. The germline gives CDR1 LGHDT, CDR2 YNNKEL (reference sequence). The V and J ends lost 0 bases and 5 bases, in that order; junction bases with no gene match: 5. The CDR3 covers 15 residues. CDR3 sequence: CASSQDSGTGNEQYF. The CDR3 DNA follows: TGTGCCAGCAGCCAAGATTCGGGGACAGGGAACGAGCAGTACTTC.

V and J are TRBV4-2 and TRBJ1-1; D is possibly TRBD1 (6 bases). The CDR3 runs to 15 residues. With 1 base removed from V and 0 bases from J, the gap between germline ends came to 9 bases. Germline V gene lookup returns CDR1 LGHNA and CDR2 YNFKEQ. Written as DNA, the CDR3 is TGTGCCAGCAGCCAAGCGGACAGAATGAACACTGAAGCTTTCTTT. This gives the protein CASSQADRMNTEAFF.

In regard to this clonotype: One end of the junction fails to match germline, which may point to a read error. The V and J genes are TRBV27 and TRBJ2-5; a weak D match, TRBD1 (6 bases). The CDR3 spans 14 residues. Germline V gene sequence: CDR1 MNHEY, CDR2 SMNVEV (reference sequence). The DNA for the CDR3 is TGTGCCGGCAGTTTAACAGGCAGGGGCGAGACCCAGTACTTC. Protein product: CAGSLTGRGETQYF.

This chain connects TRBV14 to TRBJ2-1; the D is unclear. In germline, CDR1 is SGHDN, CDR2 FVKESK. The CDR3 contains 15 residues. With 1 base removed from V and 5 bases from J, the gap between germline ends came to 12 bases. This chain's CDR3 is CASSQGVDRNNEQFF. CDR3 sequence (DNA): TGTGCCAGCAGCCAAGGAGTAGATAGGAACAATGAGCAGTTCTTC.

The V call is TRBV12-3 or TRBV12-4, the J call TRBJ2-1, with D possibly matching TRBD1 (5 bases). With 6 bases removed from V and 0 bases from J, the gap between germline ends came to 12 bases. This CDR3 is built from 15 residues. The CDR3 region is CASRRTKSSYNEQFF. The CDR3 coding sequence is TGTGCCAGCAGGCGGACAAAAAGCTCCTACAATGAGCAGTTCTTC.

In its sample, this clonotype was seen many times. The chain is built from TRBV29-1 and TRBJ2-1, with TRBD2 as a possible D gene (5 bases). V was cut by 0 bases and J by 10 bases, with 10 bases left in between. This CDR3 is built from 12 residues. CDR1 SQVTM and CDR2 ANQGSEA come from the germline V gene. The CDR3, as DNA: TGCAGCGTTGAAGAGACTACCAAGGAGCAGTTCTTC. This codes for CSVEETTKEQFF.

In this sample, this clonotype turned up a few times. This rearrangement joins TRBV13 to TRBJ2-1, with 11 nucleotides matching TRBD2. CDR1 is PRHDT and CDR2 is FYEKMQ in the germline V gene (reference sequence). This CDR3 region has 15 residues. V lost 7 bases to trimming and J lost 3 bases; unmatched junction nucleotides: 5. This CDR3 reads CASTPGTSGYNEQFF. CDR3 nucleotides: TGTGCCAGCACCCCCGGGACTAGCGGCTACAATGAGCAGTTCTTC.